Below, 25 T cell receptor beta chains from the same sample are listed, as sequenced in a study of identifying expanded T cells in peripheral blood. The table came from immunoSEQ multiplex PCR; TCRdb's copy has only in-frame clones and leaves some out. The table records about 90,000 clones, about 85% of them present only once. The sample was blood. The origin of the receptors is a person aged 18-70 years in good health.

V gene TRBV5-1 combines with J gene TRBJ2-5; D possibly corresponds to TRBD2 (7 bases). V was clipped by 7 bases and J by 5 bases, with 18 bases between them. Germline V gene data show CDR1 as SGHRS and CDR2 as YFSETQ. The CDR3 is 14 residues long. CDR3 sequence: CASARAGARETQYF. CDR3 nucleotide sequence: TGCGCCAGCGCCCGCGCGGGGGCCCGCGAGACCCAGTACTTC.

The chain carries TRBV7-2 and TRBJ1-5, with unresolved D. CDR1 is SGHTA and CDR2 is FQGNSA in the germline V gene. V was cut by 3 bases and J by 3 bases, with 3 bases left in between. The CDR3 loop spans 12 amino acids. In nucleotides, the CDR3 is TGTGCCAGCAGCTTTAACAATCAGCCCCAGCATTTT. Encoded protein: CASSFNNQPQHF. Full variable domain (missing parts from reference TRBV7-2 and TRBJ1-5): GAGVSQSPSNKVTEKGKDVELRCDPISGHTALYWYRQSLGQGLEFLIYFQGNSAPDKSGLPSDRFSAERTGGSVSTLTIQRTQQEDSAVYLCASSFNNQPQHFGDGTRLSIL.

The chain recombines TRBV6-5 with TRBJ2-1; 9 nucleotides align to TRBD2. V dropped 2 bases and J dropped 2; count of bases not matched to a gene: 4. Germline values: CDR1 MNHEY, CDR2 SVGAGI. The CDR3 consists of 16 residues. The DNA for the CDR3 is TGTGCCAGCAGTTACGATCGCGGGGGGGCCTACAATGAGCAGTTCTTC. Its translation is CASSYDRGGAYNEQFF.

The chain recombines TRBV6-1 with TRBJ1-2, with D unclear. Trimming removed 6 bases at V and 0 bases at J, with 5 bases between. Per the germline V gene, CDR1 is MNHNS and CDR2 is SASEGT. The CDR3 length is 12 residues. CDR3 region: CASRQPNYGYTF. For the CDR3, the DNA is TGTGCCAGCAGACAGCCTAACTATGGCTACACCTTC.

The V call is TRBV7-2, the J call TRBJ2-5, with 7 bases fitting TRBD2. CDR3 length: 15 amino acids. V lost 6 bases, J lost 5 bases, and 12 bases stayed unmatched. Per germline, CDR1 SGHTA and CDR2 FQGNSA. The CDR3 is CASSRSSLGRETQYF. In nucleotides, the CDR3 is TGTGCCAGCAGTCGCTCTAGCCTCGGGAGGGAGACCCAGTACTTC.

The chain is built from TRBV4-3 and TRBJ2-1; D not certain. The V end was cut by 3 bases, the J end by 4 bases, with 7 bases between. The CDR3 consists of 13 residues. Looked up from germline, CDR1 is LGHNA and CDR2 is YSLEER. CDR3 sequence: CASSHFPYNEQFF. The CDR3 region has the DNA TGCGCCAGCAGCCATTTTCCGTACAATGAGCAGTTCTTC.

This clone appeared once. The chain joins TRBV5-1 to TRBJ2-2; the D is unclear. Trimming took 0 bases from V and 4 from J, leaving 10 bases between them. The CDR3 has 15 amino acids. The germline V gene encodes CDR1 SGHRS and CDR2 YFSETQ. CDR3 nucleotides: TGCGCCAGCAGCTTGGCGGTAGTCCCCACCGGGGAGCTGTTTTTT. Its translation: CASSLAVVPTGELFF.

The chain uses TRBV7-8 and TRBJ1-6; 7 nucleotides align to TRBD1. Looked up from germline, CDR1 is SGHVS and CDR2 is FQNEAQ. V gave up 3 bases and J gave up 9 bases; unmatched junction bases: 5. This CDR3 has 14 residues. CDR3 protein: CASSFEGAGSPLHF. The CDR3 region has the DNA TGTGCCAGCAGCTTCGAGGGGGCTGGTTCACCCCTCCACTTT.

This rearrangement joins TRBV19 to TRBJ2-3; possible D gene TRBD2, 5 bases. Germline CDR1 reads LNHDA; CDR2 reads SQIVND (reference sequence). The V and J ends lost 8 bases and 1 base respectively, with 10 bases between them. The CDR3 has 13 residues. The CDR3 region has the DNA TGTGCCAGTTACGGACTTGGCACAGATACGCAGTATTTT. It translates to CASYGLGTDTQYF.

The chain recombines TRBV6-6 with TRBJ1-6; D uncertain. Looked up from germline, CDR1 is MNHNY and CDR2 is SVGAGI (reference sequence). This CDR3 is 12 amino acids long. Trimming shortened V by 0 bases and J by 10 bases, and 4 bases separated the two germline ends. The CDR3 DNA follows: TGTGCCAGCAGTTACTCGAGATCACCCCTCCACTTT. Translation gives CASSYSRSPLHF.

The CDR3 bases are TGTGCCAGCAGGGAGACAGGGATCGGTGGCTACACCTTC. This translates into CASRETGIGGYTF. The gene calls are TRBV6-1 and TRBJ1-2, with 7 bases lining up with TRBD1. The germline gives CDR1 MNHNS, CDR2 SASEGT. The CDR3 is 13 residues long. V was pared by 6 bases and J by 7 bases, with 8 bases of the junction left unmatched.

The J gene is TRBJ2-5, the V gene TRBV27, with a weak D call TRBD2 (6 bases). The V and J ends lost 10 bases and 4 bases respectively, with 22 bases between them. There are 15 residues in the CDR3. Germline V CDR1 and CDR2: MNHEY, SMNVEV (reference sequence). The CDR3 sequence is CATGKRANKGETQYF. The CDR3 region has the DNA TGTGCCACCGGAAAGCGGGCCAATAAGGGAGAGACCCAGTACTTC.

V gene TRBV6-5 combines with J gene TRBJ2-2; D ambiguous. Per germline, CDR1 MNHEY and CDR2 SVGAGI. V lost 9 bases and J 6 bases, leaving 8 bases between the germline ends. The length of the CDR3 is 11 residues. CDR3 amino acids: CASSNPGELFF. CDR3 bases: TGTGCCAGTAGCAATCCCGGGGAGCTGTTTTTT.

The chain is built from TRBV4-3 and TRBJ2-1, with D hard to call. V lost 0 bases and J 5 bases, leaving 8 bases between the germline ends. The germline CDR1 and CDR2 sequences are LGHNA and YSLEER. The CDR3 length is 14 residues. The CDR3 sequence: CASSQDPRNNEQFF. The DNA of the CDR3 is TGCGCCAGCAGCCAAGACCCCCGGAACAATGAGCAGTTCTTC.

This rearrangement joins TRBV27 to TRBJ2-7; TRBD1 matches at 7 bases. Germline V CDR1 and CDR2: MNHEY, SMNVEV (reference sequence). V shed 5 bases, J shed 0 bases, and the junction held 13 bases outside the gene matches. This CDR3 spans 17 amino acids. The CDR3 loop is CASSSSAGTVLSYEQYF. As DNA, the CDR3 is TGTGCCAGCAGTAGCTCGGCCGGGACAGTCCTCTCCTACGAGCAGTACTTC.

This chain uses TRBV19 with TRBJ2-3; TRBD1 aligns across 8 bases. The CDR3 sequence is 15 residues long. The V segment lost 5 bases and the J segment 3 bases; nucleotides outside the gene matches: 7. Germline V gene lookup returns CDR1 LNHDA and CDR2 SQIVND (reference sequence). In nucleotides, the CDR3 is TGTGCCAGTAGTCGCTGGACAGGGACGACAGATACGCAGTATTTT. It specifies CASSRWTGTTDTQYF.

The rearrangement joins TRBV15 to TRBJ2-1; perhaps TRBD2 as D (6 bases). The length of the CDR3 is 18 residues. The germline gives CDR1 LNHNV, CDR2 YYDKDF (reference sequence). Deletions cut 5 bases from V and 5 bases from J, with 25 bases between. CDR3 DNA sequence: TGTGCCACCAGCGAAAACTTGCGGGGCATCCCACAAGACAATGAGCAGTTCTTC. It is translated as CATSENLRGIPQDNEQFF. Filled out from reference TRBV15 and TRBJ2-1, the complete variable domain reads DAMVIQNPRYQVTQFGKPVTLSCSQTLNHNVMYWYQQKSSQAPKLLFHYYDKDFNNEADTPDNFQSRRPNTSFCFLDIRSPGLGDTAMYLCATSENLRGIPQDNEQFFGPGTRLTVL.

This clone has only one observation. The chain has TRBV29-1 and TRBJ1-1; no reliable D call. CDR3 length: 13 residues. Per the germline V gene, CDR1 is SQVTM and CDR2 is ANQGSEA. V was clipped by 7 bases and J by 4 bases, with 16 bases between them. CDR3 region: CSAWTYLGTEAFF. The DNA of the CDR3 is TGCAGCGCCTGGACCTATCTCGGCACTGAAGCTTTCTTT.

The CDR3 DNA reads TGCAGCGTTAGGGGAATCGCTAATGAAAAACTGTTTTTT. Translation gives CSVRGIANEKLFF. This chain uses TRBV29-1 with TRBJ1-4; a possible D gene is TRBD1 (5 bases). Per the germline V gene, CDR1 is SQVTM and CDR2 is ANQGSEA. Trimming pared 5 bases from V and 3 bases from J, leaving 10 bases between. CDR3 length: 13 amino acids.

This rearrangement joins TRBV5-8 to TRBJ2-5, with TRBD2 matching over 10 bases. In germline, CDR1 is SGHTS, CDR2 YDEGEE. Trimming took 1 base from V and 2 from J; bases not matched to a gene: 5. CDR3 length: 16 amino acids. The CDR3 reads CASSLLGSGGQETQYF. DNA of the CDR3: TGTGCCAGCAGCTTGCTTGGTAGCGGGGGGCAAGAGACCCAGTACTTC. Using reference TRBV5-8 and TRBJ2-5 for the parts outside the CDR3, the full variable domain is EAGVTQSPTHLIKTRGQQATLRCSPISGHTSVYWYQQALGLGLQFLLWYDEGEERNRGNFPPRFSGRQFPNYSSELNVNALELEDSALYLCASSLLGSGGQETQYFGPGTRLLVL.

This clone was seen only once. One end of the junction varies from germline; a read error may be responsible. V and J are TRBV6-6 and TRBJ2-7, with D unclear. The germline V gene encodes CDR1 MNHNY and CDR2 SVGAGI (reference sequence). CDR3 length: 13 residues. The CDR3 nucleotides read TGTGCCAGCAGTGGAACTTTCTCCAACGAGCAGTACTTC. Its protein is CASSGTFSNEQYF.

The V call is TRBV5-4, the J call TRBJ2-5, with 10 bases lining up with TRBD2. Trimming removed 2 bases from V and 5 bases from J; junction bases left unmatched: 9. The CDR3 extends over 16 amino acids. Germline V gene data show CDR1 as SGHNT and CDR2 as YYREEE (reference sequence). CDR3 in DNA: TGTGCCAGCAGCTTTCTAGCGGGGGCCGCCAGGGAGACCCAGTACTTC. As protein: CASSFLAGAARETQYF. The full variable domain, its missing parts supplied by reference TRBV5-4 and TRBJ2-5, is ETGVTQSPTHLIKTRGQQVTLRCSSQSGHNTVSWYQQALGQGPQFIFQYYREEENGRGNFPPRFSGLQFPNYSSELNVNALELDDSALYLCASSFLAGAARETQYFGPGTRLLVL.

The V call is TRBV18, the J call TRBJ1-6; TRBD1 is a possible D gene (6 bases). V was pared by 3 bases and J by 7 bases, with 13 bases between. Per germline, CDR1 KGHSH and CDR2 LQKENI. The CDR3 consists of 15 residues. CDR3 region: CASSPWTVPNSPLHF. CDR3 sequence (DNA): TGTGCCAGCTCACCTTGGACAGTTCCCAATTCACCCCTCCACTTT.

The chain is built from TRBV6-1 and TRBJ2-1; 10 bases are a match to TRBD1. The CDR3 consists of 17 residues. V dropped 4 bases and J dropped 8; count of bases not matched to a gene: 14. Germline lookup yields CDR1 MNHNS and CDR2 SASEGT. CDR3 nucleotide sequence: TGTGCCAGCAGTGTTGACAGGGGGCCCGTGGTAAGCGATGAGCAGTTCTTC. It codes for CASSVDRGPVVSDEQFF.

The rearrangement links TRBV11-3 to TRBJ1-1, with D uncertain. The ends were cut back, 3 bases at V and 0 bases at J, with 8 bases in the middle. Germline V gives CDR1 SGHNT, CDR2 YENEEA. There are 14 residues in the CDR3. In nucleotides, the CDR3 is TGTGCCAGCAGCTTGGGGAGTATGAACACTGAAGCTTTCTTT. Protein: CASSLGSMNTEAFF.